Listed below are T cell receptor beta chains from one sample, sequenced in a study of cytomegalovirus exposure and HLA in healthy donors. Assay: immunoSEQ multiplex PCR; the TCRdb copy retains only in-frame clones and omits some. The sample gives 220,000 or so clones, approximately 88% of which show up once; over 13% is in the top ten. Sequencing input: PBMCs. The receptor source for this set is a woman in her twenties or thirties in good health and CMV-seropositive. The CDR3 runs from the conserved cysteine through the conserved F or W.

j_gene | v_gene | CDR3aa
TRBJ2-1 | TRBV4-1 | CASSQDVVVDIYEQFF
TRBJ1-2 | TRBV6-5 | CASSYNGATYGYTF
TRBJ2-7 | TRBV5-1 | CASRWGATYYEQYF
TRBJ1-1 | TRBV29-1 | CSVGLGGHTEAFF
TRBJ1-4 | TRBV5-1 | CASSFGDTNEKLFF
TRBJ2-1 | TRBV7-9 | CASSLSGTRNEQFF
TRBJ2-7 | TRBV29-1 | CSVAGTGDEQYF
TRBJ1-2 | TRBV7-6 | CASAKTGTYGYTF
TRBJ2-1 | TRBV6-1 | CASSTGTVSNEQFF
TRBJ2-7 | TRBV6-1 | CASSELDSTYEQYF
TRBJ2-2 | TRBV19 | CASSIEGAGELFF
TRBJ2-1 | TRBV5-4 | CASSLGWGGFNEQFF
TRBJ2-1 | TRBV27 | CATSSADSSYNEQFF
TRBJ1-5 | TRBV28 | CASSFIRDYSNQPQHF
TRBJ2-1 | TRBV6-5 | CASSYALDSYNEQFF
TRBJ2-3 | TRBV7-3 | CASSPPSDTQYF
TRBJ2-1 | TRBV2 | CASSEAGFDEQFF
TRBJ2-1 | TRBV11-3 | CASSSGEGRANEQFF
TRBJ2-2 | TRBV10-3 | CASNRGGTNTGELFF
TRBJ1-5 | TRBV5-1 | CASSLAGGNQPQHF
TRBJ2-5 | TRBV30 | CACTDVKETQYF
TRBJ1-1 | TRBV7-2 | CASSSGGTEAFF
TRBJ1-1 | TRBV6-5 | CASFRTGTEAFF
TRBJ2-1 | TRBV4-1 | CASSQDRQGIRNEQFF
TRBJ2-1 | TRBV29-1 | CSVEASGAYNEQFF
TRBJ2-7 | TRBV6-5 | CASSPGQPSEQYF
TRBJ2-7 | TRBV14 | CASSHPTGTHEQYF
TRBJ2-1 | TRBV15 | CATRVTGGPPEQFF
TRBJ2-1 | TRBV5-1 | CASSTATSGRDQFF
TRBJ2-6 | TRBV19 | CASSMGKGSGANVLTF
TRBJ2-3 | TRBV4-1 | CASSQGLGRFGTDTQYF
TRBJ1-5 | TRBV6-5 | CASSWDTIEPQHF
TRBJ1-1 | TRBV11-2 | CASSPITGQGEAFF
TRBJ2-1 | TRBV27 | CASSLTSGTYNEQFF
TRBJ2-7 | TRBV5-4 | CASSQSTSGRTEQYF
TRBJ1-5 | TRBV9 | CASSTSTNQPQHF
TRBJ2-1 | TRBV5-4 | CASSSGGAGSYNEQFF
TRBJ2-2 | TRBV10-3 | CAISESKAGGDTGELFF
TRBJ2-3 | TRBV30 | CAWKQTDTQYF
TRBJ1-2 | TRBV4-1 | CASSQGAGSLYGYTF
TRBJ1-2 | TRBV7-9 | CASSSLTGVGYTF
TRBJ2-7 | TRBV9 | CARIGTPTPYEQYF